A single sample is the source of the 7 T cell receptor beta chains below, sequenced in a study of immune characterization of retroperitoneal liposarcoma. TCRdb re-called the PCR reads through MiXCR, storing one row per CDR3 protein. The data show about 10,000 distinct CDR3 sequences, approximately 35% seen once. The specimen sequenced was tumor tissue. All receptors derive from a male donor with retroperitoneal liposarcoma.

This clonotype has only a few counts. V gene TRBV11-2 combines with J gene TRBJ2-1; 7 bases match TRBD1. Germline assignment: CDR1 SGHAT and CDR2 FQNNGV. The CDR3 is 13 amino acids. The CDR3 loop reads CATGQGVRNEQFF. CDR3 coding DNA: TGTGCAACCGGGCAGGGGGTGAGGAATGAGCAGTTCTTC.

This chain uses TRBV6-1 with TRBJ2-5; possibly TRBD2 for D (7 bases). The J call may be faulty, since TRBJ2-1 better matches the DNA end. The CDR3 length is 16 residues. Germline V gives CDR1 MNHNS, CDR2 SASEGT. In nucleotides, the CDR3 is TGTGCCAGCAGTCGCCTAGGGGGGGATCCCACCGATGAGCAGTTCTTC. Protein: CASSRLGGDPTDEQFF.

This clonotype is termed medium-sized. CDR3 in amino acids: CSAPLGGLNTEAFF. As DNA, the CDR3 is TGCAGTGCTCCCCTTGGCGGCTTGAACACTGAAGCTTTCTTT. The chain carries TRBV20-1 and TRBJ1-1; D unresolved. CDR1 and CDR2 from the germline V gene are DFQATT and SNEGSKA (reference sequence). V lost 5 bases and J 0 bases, leaving 13 bases between the germline ends. The CDR3 runs to 14 residues.

The chain employs TRBV3-1 and TRBJ2-3, with D possibly matching TRBD2 (5 bases). CDR1 and CDR2 (germline): LGHDT, YNNKEL (reference sequence). The CDR3 runs 15 residues. Trimming left V 0 bases short and J 1 base short, with 8 bases between. CDR3 loop: CASSQDVGGTDTQYF. The CDR3, as DNA: TGTGCCAGCAGCCAAGATGTCGGGGGCACAGATACGCAGTATTTT.

This clonotype is termed medium-sized. The J gene is TRBJ2-1, the V gene TRBV7-2, with D possibly being TRBD1 or TRBD2 (5 bases each). The CDR3 runs 15 residues. The V end lost 5 bases, the J end lost 8 bases, and 19 bases lay between the germline ends. Germline CDR1 SGHTA, CDR2 FQGNSA. The CDR3: CASSPRVRWGDEQFF. Written as DNA, the CDR3 is TGTGCCAGCAGCCCCAGGGTCCGATGGGGAGATGAGCAGTTCTTC.

J is TRBJ2-1 and V is TRBV7-3; 7 positions match TRBD2. The germline V gene encodes CDR1 SGHTA and CDR2 FQGTGA. The CDR3 totals 15 residues. V was clipped by 2 bases and J by 13 bases; unmatched bases: 14. The CDR3 loop reads CASSLSSGGDETQFF. In DNA form, the CDR3 reads TGTGCCAGCAGCTTATCTAGCGGAGGGGATGAGACCCAGTTCTTC.

J is TRBJ2-4 and V is TRBV6-4; tentatively, D is TRBD1 or TRBD2 (5 bases each). Germline V gives CDR1 MRHNA, CDR2 SNTAGT. Trimming pared 4 bases from V and 13 bases from J, leaving 23 bases between. The CDR3 sequence is 15 residues long. CDR3 region: CASSVGLEGYNEQYF. For the CDR3, the DNA is TGTGCCAGCAGTGTCGGGCTAGAGGGGTACAATGAGCAGTACTTC.